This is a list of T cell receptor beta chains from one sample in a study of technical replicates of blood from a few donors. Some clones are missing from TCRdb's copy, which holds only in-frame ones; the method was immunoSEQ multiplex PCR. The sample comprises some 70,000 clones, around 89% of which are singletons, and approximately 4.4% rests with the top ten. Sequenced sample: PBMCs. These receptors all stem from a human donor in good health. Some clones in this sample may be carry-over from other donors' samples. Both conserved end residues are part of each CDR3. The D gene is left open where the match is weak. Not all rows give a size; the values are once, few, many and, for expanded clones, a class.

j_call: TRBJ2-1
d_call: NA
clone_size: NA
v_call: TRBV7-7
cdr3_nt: TGTGCCAGCAGCTTAGAACTAGGAGTTGAGCAGTTCTTC
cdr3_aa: CASSLELGVEQFF

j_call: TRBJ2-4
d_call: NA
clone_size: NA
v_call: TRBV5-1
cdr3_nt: TGCGCCAGCAGCCCTGGGGGGGGCCGGGGGTACATTCAGTACTTC
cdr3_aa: CASSPGGGRGYIQYF

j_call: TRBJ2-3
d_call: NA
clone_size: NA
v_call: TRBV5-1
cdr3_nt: TGCGCCAGCAGCTTTTATGGACAGACCACAGATACGCAGTATTTT
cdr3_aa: CASSFYGQTTDTQYF

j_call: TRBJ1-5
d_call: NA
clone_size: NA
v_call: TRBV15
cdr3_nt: TGTGCCACCAGCAGAGAGGTCCGGGTCCGCAATCAGCCCCAGCATTTT
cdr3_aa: CATSREVRVRNQPQHF

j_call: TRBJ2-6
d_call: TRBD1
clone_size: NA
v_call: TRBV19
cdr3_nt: TGTGCCAGTAGTATCACAGGGGTCTCTGGGGCCAACGTCCTGACTTTC
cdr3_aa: CASSITGVSGANVLTF

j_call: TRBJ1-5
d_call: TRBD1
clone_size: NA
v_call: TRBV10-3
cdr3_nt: TGTGCCATCAGTGTTGGGACAGGGAGCAATCAGCCCCAGCATTTT
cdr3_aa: CAISVGTGSNQPQHF

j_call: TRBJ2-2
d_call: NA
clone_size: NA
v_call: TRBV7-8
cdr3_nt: TGTGCCAGCAGCCTCGGGACACCAACCGGGGAGCTGTTTTTT
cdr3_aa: CASSLGTPTGELFF

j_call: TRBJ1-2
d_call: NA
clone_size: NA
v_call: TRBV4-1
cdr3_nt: TGCGCCAGCAGCCAAGATTCAGGGGACGTCCATGGCTACACCTTC
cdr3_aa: CASSQDSGDVHGYTF

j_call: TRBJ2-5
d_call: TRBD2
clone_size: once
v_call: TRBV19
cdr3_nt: TGTGCCAGTAGTTCGGGACTAGCGGGAGTCCAAGAGACCCAGTACTTC
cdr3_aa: CASSSGLAGVQETQYF

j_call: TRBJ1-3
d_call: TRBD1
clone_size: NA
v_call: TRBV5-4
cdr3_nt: TGTGCCAGCAGCAAGGGACAGAGAAACACCATATATTTT
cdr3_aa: CASSKGQRNTIYF

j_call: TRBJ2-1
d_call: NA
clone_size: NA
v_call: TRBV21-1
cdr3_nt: TGTGCCAGCAGCGCCCGTTGGACAGGCACCTACAATGAGCAGTTCTTC
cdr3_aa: CASSARWTGTYNEQFF

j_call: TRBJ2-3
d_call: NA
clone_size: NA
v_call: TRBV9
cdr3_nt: TGTGCCAGCAGTAGGACAGACTACACAGATACGCAGTATTTT
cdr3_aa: CASSRTDYTDTQYF

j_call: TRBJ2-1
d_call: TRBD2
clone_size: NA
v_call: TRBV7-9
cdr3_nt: TGTGCCAGCAGCTCGACTAGCGGGAGTGAGCAGTTCTTC
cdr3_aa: CASSSTSGSEQFF

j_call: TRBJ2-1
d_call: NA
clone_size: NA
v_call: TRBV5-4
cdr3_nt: TGTGCCAGCAGCAGACAGAGTTTCAATGAGCAGTTCTTC
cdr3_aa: CASSRQSFNEQFF

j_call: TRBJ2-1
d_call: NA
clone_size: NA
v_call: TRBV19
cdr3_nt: TGTGCCAGTAGTGCCTTTTCGGCGGCACCTGAGCAGTTCTTC
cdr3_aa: CASSAFSAAPEQFF

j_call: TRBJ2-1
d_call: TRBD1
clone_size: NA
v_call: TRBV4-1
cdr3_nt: TGCGCCAGCAGCCAGTACGTATCCGGGACAGGGGCCAATGAGCAGTTCTTC
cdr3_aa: CASSQYVSGTGANEQFF

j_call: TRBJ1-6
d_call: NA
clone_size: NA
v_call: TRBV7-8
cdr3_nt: TGTGCCAGCACCGAAGCCCTGGGGCGCAATTCACCCCTCCACTTT
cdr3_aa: CASTEALGRNSPLHF

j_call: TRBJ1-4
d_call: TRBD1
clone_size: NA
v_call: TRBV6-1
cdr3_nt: TGTGCCAGCAGTGATTTAGGGACAGATGAAAAACTGTTTTTT
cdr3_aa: CASSDLGTDEKLFF

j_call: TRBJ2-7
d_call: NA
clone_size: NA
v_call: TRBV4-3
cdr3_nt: TGCGCCAGCAGCTCGGGATCGGAATCTTACGAGCAGTACTTC
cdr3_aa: CASSSGSESYEQYF

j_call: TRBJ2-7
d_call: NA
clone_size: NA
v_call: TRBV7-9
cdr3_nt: TGTGCCAGCAGTCCTACAGGCTACGAGCAGTACTTC
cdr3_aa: CASSPTGYEQYF

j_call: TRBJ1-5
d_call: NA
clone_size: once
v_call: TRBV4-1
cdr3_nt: TGCGCCAGCAGCCAAGACCCCACACCGAATCAGCCCCAGCATTTT
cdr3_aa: CASSQDPTPNQPQHF

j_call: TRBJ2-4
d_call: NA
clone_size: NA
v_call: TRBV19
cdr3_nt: TGTGCCAGTAGTATACCGGGGGGCGAAAACATTCAGTACTTC
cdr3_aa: CASSIPGGENIQYF

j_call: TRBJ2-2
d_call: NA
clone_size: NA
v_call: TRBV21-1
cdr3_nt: TGTGCCAGCAGCTCCATGCAAGGACTGAACACCGGGGAGCTGTTTTTT
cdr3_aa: CASSSMQGLNTGELFF

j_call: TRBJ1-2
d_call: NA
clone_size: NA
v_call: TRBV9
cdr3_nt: TGTGCCAGCAGCGTGGGGTTCGGGGTTAACTATGGCTACACCTTC
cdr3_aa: CASSVGFGVNYGYTF

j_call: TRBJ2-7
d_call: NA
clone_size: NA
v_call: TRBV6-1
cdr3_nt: TGTGCCAGCAGTAGACAGGACTTATCCTCCTACGAGCAGTACTTC
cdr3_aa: CASSRQDLSSYEQYF

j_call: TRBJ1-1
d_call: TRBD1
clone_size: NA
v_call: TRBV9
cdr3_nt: TGTGCCAGCACCAAAGCCGGGACAGGGATGAACACTGAAGCTTTCTTT
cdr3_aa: CASTKAGTGMNTEAFF